This entry describes one T cell receptor beta chain. Antigen unknown. V lost 3 bases to trimming and J lost 4 bases, with 10 bases between them. Germline loops: CDR1 LGHNA, CDR2 YNFKEQ. The CDR3 is 14 residues long. The data were obtained in a study of post-analysis software for immune sequencing data. Study-wide results and caveats: Compared with controls, patients had more of about 5 TRBV segments, including TRBV5-6, TRBV5-1 and TRBV20-1. Patients with multiple sclerosis recorded significantly lower normalized Chao1 diversity than controls, the study found.

Libraries were made from TCR beta cDNA, and they carried unique molecular identifiers. One entry per CDR3 protein results from TCRdb running MiXCR on the PCR reads. The table has under 200,000 distinct CDR3 sequences, 36% seen once. The receptor's source is a girl aged 10 to 17 with multiple sclerosis. The chain couples TRBV4-2 to TRBJ2-1, with D possibly TRBD2 on 6 matching bases. The sample was blood, taken after autologous hematopoietic stem cell transplantation. The chain's CDR3 is CASSHVGGYNEQFF. Written as DNA, the CDR3 is TGTGCCAGCAGCCACGTCGGGGGTTACAATGAGCAGTTCTTC.